Sequencing of this T cell receptor (beta chain) was carried out in a study of cytomegalovirus exposure and HLA in healthy donors. Points from the study as a whole: Earlier analysis found most TCR beta V segments productive about 87% or about 30% of the time. Across donors, most TCRs were seen rarely, yet some public ones were widespread. A later analysis appeared to link common viral pathogens to several of the most significant clusters.

The study ran its PCR with 60 Vbeta and 13 Jbeta primers. The authors' processing: About 10 million shared chains were among around 80 million unique TCR beta chains counted in a later analysis. Using immunoSEQ multiplex PCR, the repertoire was profiled, and TCRdb retains in-frame clones only, with some absent. Clonal size and the V and J genes are those of that table, whereas D and trimming came from the DNA. The data show around 150,000 clones, 80% to 90% seen once. Concerning this clone: The antigen is unknown.

The sample was PBMCs. This clonotype originated in a man younger than 35 in good health and CMV-seronegative.

CDR3 DNA: TGTGCCAGCAGCGGGGGACACTACCCTGGAAACACCATATATTTT. This gives the protein CASSGGHYPGNTIYF. The genes are TRBV9 and TRBJ1-3, with D maybe TRBD1 (6 bases). Germline V CDR1 and CDR2: SGDLS, YYNGEE. CDR3 length: 15 residues. V was shortened by 3 bases and J by 2 bases, with 12 bases between the two germline ends.